This T cell receptor (beta chain) originates from a study of T cell repertoires in cytomegalovirus infection. The wider study: Alongside well-studied HLA-B-restricted CMV epitopes, recently identified HLA-C-restricted CMV epitopes were also used. Whole-study results and caveats: Dominant in the ex vivo response were TCR beta clonotypes restricted by HLA-C and specific for CMV.

This clonotype was seen a few times. The antigen is not known. A single record per CDR3 protein comes from TCRdb applying MiXCR to the reads. This table holds hundreds of thousands of distinct CDR3 sequences, approximately 32% found once. V lost 5 bases and J 1 base, leaving 6 bases between the germline ends. Germline CDR1 and CDR2: SGHVS and FNYEAQ. The CDR3 has 13 residues. The V gene is TRBV7-6, the J gene TRBJ1-5, with D uncertain. This clonotype originated in a human donor in good health (CMV status not recorded). Some clones in this sample may be carry-over from other donors' samples. The sample here was cultured CD8+ T cells from PBMCs, taken from culture after CMV antigen stimulation. CDR3 sequence: CASSTRSNQPQHF. Here the CDR3 DNA reads TGTGCCAGCAGCACTCGGAGCAATCAGCCCCAGCATTTT.